Each of the 26 T cell receptor beta chains below was sequenced from the same sample in a study of blood T cell repertoires in COVID-19 (dated by TCRdb to 2019 to 2021). The protocol used for the library was the immunoSEQ multiplex PCR assay. TCRdb holds this immuneACCESS table with in-frame rearrangements only. Some clones are missing; in checked studies, unresolved V genes explain under half, and the rest has no known cause. Across this sample there are under 300,000 clones, with 84% seen only once. More than 4% of the sample comes from the top ten. Sequenced input: peripheral blood. The source is a man aged 45-65 years with acute or convalescent COVID-19.

This clone was picked up one time. The rearrangement joins TRBV11-2 to TRBJ1-4, with 8 bases identical to TRBD1. The CDR3 sequence is 14 residues long. V lost 3 bases and J lost 7; bases outside the gene matches: 4. Looked up from germline, CDR1 is SGHAT and CDR2 is FQNNGV. The CDR3 spells CASSFTGGSEKLFF. The DNA for the CDR3 is TGTGCCAGCAGCTTTACAGGGGGAAGTGAAAAACTGTTTTTT. The variable domain in full, with the rest retrieved from reference TRBV11-2 and TRBJ1-4, is EAGVAQSPRYKIIEKRQSVAFWCNPISGHATLYWYQQILGQGPKLLIQFQNNGVVDDSQLPKDRFSAERLKGVDSTLKIQPAKLEDSAVYLCASSFTGGSEKLFFGSGTQLSVL.

The V and J genes are TRBV3-1 (or the pseudogene TRBV3-2) and TRBJ1-6, with 7 bases fitting TRBD1. CDR3 size: 14 residues. V lost 4 bases and J lost 4; bases outside the gene matches: 1. From germline, CDR1 is LGHDT and CDR2 YNNKEL (reference sequence). CDR3 in DNA: TGTGCCAGCAGCCCGGGACAGTATAATTCACCCCTCCACTTT. It is translated as CASSPGQYNSPLHF.

This chain uses TRBV28 with TRBJ1-4, with D tentatively TRBD1 (6 bases). This CDR3 is built from 17 residues. Germline-derived CDR1 and CDR2 are MDHEN and SYDVKM. V dropped 1 base and J dropped 8 bases, with 20 bases sitting between them. CDR3 sequence (DNA): TGTGCCAGCAGTTTATTGGGGGCAAGTGTCGAAGACGAAAAACTGTTTTTT. Protein: CASSLLGASVEDEKLFF.

The chain's CDR3 is CASSYTGTGAPGNTEAFF. CDR3 in DNA: TGTGCCAGCAGTTACACGGGGACAGGGGCGCCAGGGAACACTGAAGCTTTCTTT. V and J are TRBV6-2 or TRBV6-3 and TRBJ1-1, with 10 bases that match TRBD1. The CDR3 extends over 18 amino acids. The V segment lost 2 bases and the J segment 1 base; nucleotides outside the gene matches: 10. Germline V gene data show CDR1 as MNHEY and CDR2 as SVGEGT.

The CDR3 bases are TGTGCCAGCAGTTACTCCGACAGATACACCGGGGAGCTGTTTTTT. It is translated as CASSYSDRYTGELFF. The chain joins TRBV6-5 to TRBJ2-2, with D possibly matching TRBD1 (5 bases). The CDR3 covers 15 residues. CDR1 is MNHEY, CDR2 SVGAGI, per germline. Trimming left V 0 bases short and J 3 bases short, with 8 bases between.

The V call is TRBV13, the J call TRBJ2-7, with a weak D call TRBD1 (6 bases). In germline, CDR1 is PRHDT, CDR2 FYEKMQ (reference sequence). V gave up 5 bases and J gave up 3 bases, with 17 bases separating them. The CDR3 length is 15 residues. The CDR3 protein is CASSLPGEGDYEQYF. The DNA of the CDR3 is TGTGCCAGCAGCCTACCAGGGGAAGGGGACTACGAGCAGTACTTC.

In this sample, this clone turned up a few times. V and J are TRBV11-2 and TRBJ2-2; tentative D call: TRBD1 (5 bases). The CDR3 length is 15 residues. CDR1 SGHAT and CDR2 FQNNGV come from the germline V gene. The V and J ends lost 8 bases and 3 bases respectively, with 16 bases between them. CDR3: CASEGHPLDTGELFF. CDR3 coding DNA: TGTGCCAGCGAAGGACACCCCCTAGACACCGGGGAGCTGTTTTTT.

The chain combines TRBV2 with TRBJ1-2; D might be TRBD1 (6 bases). The CDR3 is made up of 15 amino acids. Per the germline V gene, CDR1 is SNHLY and CDR2 is FYNNEI. Between the trimmed V and J ends, which lost 2 bases and 2 bases, there was a span of 12 bases. The CDR3 is CASSEWGHDNYGYTF. CDR3 in DNA: TGTGCCAGCAGTGAATGGGGACACGACAACTATGGCTACACCTTC.

The gene calls are TRBV3-1 (or the pseudogene TRBV3-2) and TRBJ2-3; no firm D call. CDR3 length equals 13 residues. V was shortened by 4 bases and J by 4 bases, with 9 bases between the two germline ends. Germline assignment: CDR1 LGHDT and CDR2 YNNKEL (reference sequence). CDR3 nucleotide sequence: TGTGCCAGCAGCCGTCATGGCTCAGATACGCAGTATTTT. It specifies CASSRHGSDTQYF.

The DNA of the CDR3 is TGTGCCAGCAGCCCGCCGGGACAGCGTCCTCTCGAACCGACTGGAAACACCATATATTTT. Encoded protein: CASSPPGQRPLEPTGNTIYF. The chain uses TRBV9 and TRBJ1-3; 7 bases fit TRBD1. With 4 bases clipped from V and 2 bases from J, the junction kept 21 bases outside the gene matches. This CDR3 has 20 amino acids. Germline V lookup: CDR1 SGDLS, CDR2 YYNGEE. Full variable domain (remainder filled in from reference TRBV9 and TRBJ1-3): DSGVTQTPKHLITATGQRVTLRCSPRSGDLSVYWYQQSLDQGLQFLIQYYNGEERAKGNILERFSAQQFPDLHSELNLSSLELGDSALYFCASSPPGQRPLEPTGNTIYFGEGSWLTVV.

The chain combines TRBV4-1 with TRBJ2-1; tentatively, D is TRBD1 (5 bases). The CDR3 contains 16 residues. V was clipped by 1 base and J by 0 bases, with 10 bases between them. Germline CDR1 MGHRA, CDR2 YSYEKL. The CDR3 loop reads CASSQAGKSSYNEQFF. The CDR3 DNA is TGCGCCAGCAGCCAAGCAGGGAAAAGCTCCTACAATGAGCAGTTCTTC.

The sample holds one count of this clone. The rearrangement joins TRBV12-3 or TRBV12-4 to TRBJ1-1, with TRBD1 identical over 7 bases. Trimming at V came to 6 bases and at J to 7 bases, leaving 5 bases not matched to a gene. The CDR3 extends over 12 amino acids. The CDR3 sequence is CASRPRTGEAFF. DNA of the CDR3: TGTGCCAGCAGACCAAGGACAGGTGAAGCTTTCTTT.

This chain joins TRBV6-5 and TRBJ2-1; 7 positions agree with TRBD2. V lost 5 bases and J lost 5; bases outside the gene matches: 6. Per germline, CDR1 MNHEY and CDR2 SVGAGI. The CDR3 runs 14 residues. CDR3 region: CASSIGTINNEQFF. CDR3 in DNA: TGTGCCAGCAGTATTGGGACTATTAACAATGAGCAGTTCTTC.

The chain has TRBV12-3 or TRBV12-4 and TRBJ1-6; D is undetermined. The CDR3 has 13 residues. V lost 0 bases and J 12 bases, leaving 9 bases between the germline ends. CDR3 DNA sequence: TGTGCCAGCAGTTTAGCGCTAAGGAGACCCCTCCACTTT. Translation: CASSLALRRPLHF.

Concerning this clone itself: The sample holds other DNA sequences that translate to the same CDR3. V usage is TRBV2 and J usage is TRBJ1-1; 7 bases align to TRBD1. Per the germline V gene, CDR1 is SNHLY and CDR2 is FYNNEI. There are 14 residues in the CDR3. V was clipped by 4 bases and J by 0 bases; unmatched bases: 2. CDR3 in DNA: TGTGCCAGCAGTGTACAGGGGTTGAACACTGAAGCTTTCTTT. Translating gives CASSVQGLNTEAFF. Full variable domain (outside the CDR3, taken from reference TRBV2 and TRBJ1-1): EPEVTQTPSHQVTQMGQEVILRCVPISNHLYFYWYRQILGQKVEFLVSFYNNEISEKSEIFDDQFSVERPDGSNFTLKIRSTKLEDSAMYFCASSVQGLNTEAFFGQGTRLTVV.

V and J are TRBV11-2 and TRBJ1-2, with D uncertain. The CDR3 runs 13 residues. Germline assignment: CDR1 SGHAT and CDR2 FQNNGV. The V gene lost 5 bases and the J gene lost 4 bases, with 11 bases spanning the gap. CDR3: CASSPTRGYGYTF. CDR3 DNA: TGTGCCAGCAGCCCCACGAGAGGCTATGGCTACACCTTC. Using reference TRBV11-2 and TRBJ1-2 for the parts outside the CDR3, the full variable domain is EAGVAQSPRYKIIEKRQSVAFWCNPISGHATLYWYQQILGQGPKLLIQFQNNGVVDDSQLPKDRFSAERLKGVDSTLKIQPAKLEDSAVYLCASSPTRGYGYTFGSGTRLTVV.

This rearrangement joins TRBV28 to TRBJ2-7, with a possible D match to TRBD2 (6 bases). Per germline, CDR1 MDHEN and CDR2 SYDVKM. The CDR3 runs 14 residues. V lost 4 bases to trimming and J lost 2 bases, with 12 bases between them. In DNA form, the CDR3 reads TGTGCCAGCAGTTCAGCGGGTTCAACCTACGAGCAGTACTTC. It translates to CASSSAGSTYEQYF.

This chain uses TRBV5-1 with TRBJ1-1; 7 nucleotides agree with TRBD1. The CDR3 sequence is 14 residues long. Germline CDR1 is SGHRS and CDR2 is YFSETQ. The J segment lost 1 base and the V segment lost 7 bases, leaving 7 bases of the junction unmatched. The CDR3 sequence: CASRKTGRNTEAFF. As DNA, the CDR3 is TGCGCCAGCCGGAAGACAGGGAGGAACACTGAAGCTTTCTTT.

The chain has TRBV19 and TRBJ2-7, with 9 bases identical to TRBD1. The CDR3 is made up of 14 amino acids. CDR1 is LNHDA, CDR2 SQIVND, per germline (reference sequence). With 7 bases clipped from V and 2 bases from J, the junction kept 6 bases outside the gene matches. CDR3 DNA sequence: TGTGCCAGTACTAAGGACAGGGGTCCCTACGAGCAGTACTTC. Residues: CASTKDRGPYEQYF.

This clone was seen just once. This chain's CDR3 is CASSRDNRWDTEAFF. For the CDR3, the DNA is TGCGCCAGCAGCAGGGACAACAGGTGGGACACTGAAGCTTTCTTT. V and J are TRBV4-1 and TRBJ1-1; possible D gene TRBD1, 6 bases. In germline, CDR1 is MGHRA, CDR2 YSYEKL. V was trimmed by 5 bases and J by 3 bases, leaving 16 bases between them. The CDR3 runs to 15 residues.

This chain links TRBV5-1 with TRBJ1-1, with a possible D match to TRBD1 (5 bases). This CDR3 has 13 residues. Trimming took 4 bases from V and 7 from J, leaving 14 bases between them. Germline V lookup: CDR1 SGHRS, CDR2 YFSETQ. The CDR3 DNA is TGCGCCAGCAGCATTGGACATGCCAGTGAAGCTTTCTTT. Translating gives CASSIGHASEAFF. Full variable domain (outside the CDR3, taken from reference TRBV5-1 and TRBJ1-1): KAGVTQTPRYLIKTRGQQVTLSCSPISGHRSVSWYQQTPGQGLQFLFEYFSETQRNKGNFPGRFSGRQFSNSRSEMNVSTLELGDSALYLCASSIGHASEAFFGQGTRLTVV.

The sample holds a few counts of this clone. The chain links TRBV19 to TRBJ2-7; perhaps TRBD1 as D (7 bases). The CDR3 has 14 amino acids. The V gene lost 6 bases and the J gene lost 0 bases, with 12 bases spanning the gap. CDR1 is LNHDA and CDR2 is SQIVND in the germline V gene (reference sequence). The CDR3 DNA is TGTGCCAGTAGGGGGGGACAGAACTCCTACGAGCAGTACTTC. This translates into CASRGGQNSYEQYF.

The CDR3 DNA reads as TGTGCCAGCTGGACAGGGTGGATCACCGGGGAGCTGTTTTTT. The encoded protein is CASWTGWITGELFF. The rearrangement joins TRBV6-5 to TRBJ2-2; 8 bases line up with TRBD1. V shed 8 bases, J shed 4 bases, and the junction held 6 bases outside the gene matches. The CDR3 consists of 14 residues. Germline assignment: CDR1 MNHEY and CDR2 SVGAGI.

The rearrangement uses TRBV7-2 and TRBJ1-3, with a possible D match to TRBD1 (5 bases). Looked up from germline, CDR1 is SGHTA and CDR2 is FQGNSA. The CDR3 runs 15 residues. Trimming shortened V by 4 bases and J by 1 base, and 11 bases separated the two germline ends. CDR3: CASSYLSGSGNTIYF. The CDR3 DNA follows: TGTGCCAGCAGCTACTTGTCAGGGTCTGGAAACACCATATATTTT.

The chain uses TRBV25-1 and TRBJ2-7; TRBD2 matches 7 bases. The V gene end was trimmed by 5 bases and the J gene end by 8 bases; junction bases not matched to a gene: 6. Germline assignment: CDR1 MGHDK and CDR2 SYGVNS. This CDR3 is 12 amino acids long. DNA for the CDR3: TGTGCCAGCAGTAGTGGCGGGAGTAAGCAGTACTTC. Translating gives CASSSGGSKQYF.

The chain employs TRBV19 and TRBJ1-1, with TRBD1 identical over 10 bases. Germline V CDR1 and CDR2: LNHDA, SQIVND (reference sequence). J was trimmed by 11 bases and V by 5 bases; bases with no gene match: 17. This CDR3 has 16 amino acids. CDR3 sequence: CASSSLRQGALASAFF. CDR3 nucleotides: TGTGCCAGTAGTTCTTTGAGACAGGGGGCGTTGGCTTCTGCTTTCTTT.